The rows below give T cell receptor beta chains drawn from one sample of a study of early T cells in non-severe SARS-CoV-2 infection. TCRdb redid the calling of the 5' RACE reads with MiXCR, one entry per CDR3 protein. The sample includes tens of thousands of distinct CDR3 sequences, about 16% of them seen just once. Specimen: whole blood. These receptors were obtained from an adult who was a healthcare worker with PCR-confirmed SARS-CoV-2 infection or an uninfected control (not recorded which). CDR3s include the opening cysteine and the closing phenylalanine or tryptophan. Each record gives: V gene, clone size, J gene, D gene, CDR3 protein, CDR3 DNA. A D gene is named only where the DNA matches it firmly. Some rows mark clone size as missing; the rest say once, few, many or name a class of expanded clone.

V: TRBV7-2
size: .
J: TRBJ1-1
D: .
CDR3: CASSPQDIHTEAFF
DNA: TGTGCCAGCAGCCCCCAGGACATCCACACTGAAGCTTTCTTT

V: TRBV11-2
size: once
J: TRBJ1-1
D: .
CDR3: CASSLAQGSTEAFF
DNA: TGTGCCAGCAGCTTAGCTCAGGGGTCCACTGAAGCTTTCTTT

V: TRBV7-6
size: .
J: TRBJ1-1
D: .
CDR3: CASSLGEATEAFF
DNA: TGTGCCAGCAGCTTAGGTGAGGCCACTGAAGCTTTCTTT

V: TRBV29-1
size: .
J: TRBJ2-1
D: .
CDR3: CSVEDQTVNEQFF
DNA: TGCAGCGTTGAAGATCAGACAGTCAATGAGCAGTTCTTC

V: TRBV29-1
size: few
J: TRBJ1-2
D: .
CDR3: CSVEIDYGYTF
DNA: TGCAGCGTTGAAATTGACTATGGCTACACCTTC

V: TRBV18
size: few
J: TRBJ2-1
D: TRBD1
CDR3: CASSLTFGTGGNEQFF
DNA: TGTGCCAGCTCACTTACGTTCGGGACAGGGGGGAATGAGCAGTTCTTC

V: TRBV7-2
size: few
J: TRBJ2-7
D: TRBD2
CDR3: CASSYTTSAAYEQYF
DNA: TGTGCCAGCAGCTATACGACTAGCGCGGCCTACGAGCAGTACTTC

V: TRBV19
size: .
J: TRBJ2-7
D: .
CDR3: CASSIQGGYEQYF
DNA: TGTGCCAGTAGTATTCAGGGCGGCTACGAGCAGTACTTC

V: TRBV4-1
size: many
J: TRBJ2-3
D: .
CDR3: CASSQGTLTDTQYF
DNA: TGCGCCAGCAGCCAAGGGACTCTCACAGATACGCAGTATTTT

V: TRBV18
size: .
J: TRBJ1-2
D: .
CDR3: CASSPGSNYGYTF
DNA: TGTGCCAGCTCACCAGGGTCCAACTATGGCTACACCTTC

V: TRBV7-2
size: .
J: TRBJ2-7
D: TRBD2
CDR3: CASSPRLASHEQYF
DNA: TGTGCCAGCAGCCCCAGACTAGCTTCCCACGAGCAGTACTTC

V: TRBV29-1
size: few
J: TRBJ2-7
D: TRBD2
CDR3: CSVRTGTRLTHEQYF
DNA: TGCAGCGTTCGAACCGGGACTAGGCTAACCCACGAGCAGTACTTC

V: TRBV6-4
size: few
J: TRBJ2-1
D: .
CDR3: CASSDEGGLGEQFF
DNA: TGTGCCAGCAGTGACGAGGGAGGACTTGGGGAGCAGTTCTTC

V: TRBV6-5
size: .
J: TRBJ2-1
D: .
CDR3: CATRGAVNEQFF
DNA: TGTGCCACGCGGGGCGCCGTGAATGAGCAGTTCTTC

V: TRBV21-1
size: many
J: TRBJ2-1
D: .
CDR3: CASSRTGVGYNEQFF
DNA: TGTGCCAGCAGCAGAACAGGGGTTGGGTACAATGAGCAGTTCTTC

V: TRBV11-2
size: many
J: TRBJ2-1
D: TRBD1
CDR3: CASSSGTGASYNEQFF
DNA: TGTGCCAGCAGCTCCGGGACAGGGGCATCCTACAATGAGCAGTTCTTC

V: TRBV20-1
size: .
J: TRBJ2-4
D: TRBD2
CDR3: CSAKDLAGANIQYF
DNA: TGCAGTGCTAAAGACCTAGCGGGAGCTAACATTCAGTACTTC

V: TRBV23-1
size: few
J: TRBJ2-3
D: TRBD1
CDR3: CASRHRQGSSTDTQYF
DNA: TGCGCCAGCAGACACCGACAGGGATCGAGCACAGATACGCAGTATTTT

V: TRBV20-1
size: .
J: TRBJ2-7
D: .
CDR3: CSASLGSSYEQYF
DNA: TGCAGTGCTAGTTTGGGCAGCTCCTACGAGCAGTACTTC

V: TRBV20-1
size: .
J: TRBJ2-5
D: TRBD2
CDR3: CSARDSSGTSGRGVTQYF
DNA: TGCAGTGCTAGAGACTCCTCCGGGACTAGCGGGAGAGGGGTGACCCAGTACTTC

V: TRBV21-1
size: few
J: TRBJ2-3
D: .
CDR3: CASSKARTGVTGDTQYF
DNA: TGTGCCAGCAGCAAAGCGCGGACAGGGGTAACCGGAGATACGCAGTATTTT

V: TRBV11-2
size: many
J: TRBJ2-5
D: TRBD2
CDR3: CASSPGGLETQYF
DNA: TGTGCCAGCAGCCCGGGGGGGTTGGAGACCCAGTACTTC

V: TRBV10-2
size: few
J: TRBJ1-1
D: .
CDR3: CASSDGAPRVW
DNA: TGCGCCAGCAGTGACGGCGCGCCTCGGGTGTGG

V: TRBV10-3
size: .
J: TRBJ2-3
D: .
CDR3: CAISDRTDTQYF
DNA: TGTGCCATCAGTGATAGGACAGATACGCAGTATTTT

V: TRBV20-1
size: few
J: TRBJ2-5
D: .
CDR3: CSARGPRAQETQYF
DNA: TGCAGTGCTAGAGGGCCCAGGGCCCAAGAGACCCAGTACTTC

V: TRBV7-8
size: many
J: TRBJ2-7
D: .
CDR3: CASSPQPYEQYF
DNA: TGTGCCAGCAGCCCTCAGCCCTACGAGCAGTACTTC

V: TRBV28
size: many
J: TRBJ2-7
D: .
CDR3: CGTRGNYYEQYF
DNA: TGTGGTACCCGGGGGAACTACTACGAGCAGTACTTC

V: TRBV28
size: .
J: TRBJ2-5
D: TRBD1
CDR3: CASSPRQGAYTQETQYF
DNA: TGTGCCAGCAGTCCGCGACAGGGCGCCTATACCCAAGAGACCCAGTACTTC

V: TRBV28
size: .
J: TRBJ2-3
D: .
CDR3: CASSFVVTDTQYF
DNA: TGTGCCAGCAGTTTTGTCGTCACAGATACGCAGTATTTT

V: TRBV9
size: .
J: TRBJ2-3
D: .
CDR3: CASSVEGYTQYF
DNA: TGTGCCAGCAGCGTAGAGGGATATACGCAGTATTTT

V: TRBV25-1
size: .
J: TRBJ2-7
D: .
CDR3: CASSSGQSSYEQYF
DNA: TGTGCCAGCAGCTCAGGACAAAGCTCCTACGAGCAGTACTTC

V: TRBV12-3/TRBV12-4
size: few
J: TRBJ1-1
D: .
CDR3: CASSSWNTEAFF
DNA: TGTGCCAGCAGTTCCTGGAACACTGAAGCTTTCTTT

V: TRBV20-1
size: .
J: TRBJ2-3
D: .
CDR3: CSTSGTAGGTDTQYF
DNA: TGCAGCACCTCCGGCACAGCGGGCGGCACAGATACGCAGTATTTT

V: TRBV10-3
size: .
J: TRBJ2-5
D: TRBD2
CDR3: CAISQLAETQYF
DNA: TGTGCCATCAGTCAACTAGCGGAGACCCAGTACTTC

V: TRBV12-3/TRBV12-4
size: few
J: TRBJ2-1
D: TRBD1
CDR3: CASRISGTGDNEQFF
DNA: TGTGCCAGCAGAATCTCCGGGACAGGTGACAATGAGCAGTTCTTC

V: TRBV29-1
size: many
J: TRBJ2-3
D: .
CDR3: CSVLSGDTQYF
DNA: TGCAGCGTTCTTAGCGGAGATACGCAGTATTTT

V: TRBV5-1
size: few
J: TRBJ2-1
D: TRBD2
CDR3: CASSLISSGYNEQFF
DNA: TGCGCCAGCAGCTTGATATCTAGCGGTTACAATGAGCAGTTCTTC

V: TRBV29-1
size: .
J: TRBJ2-7
D: .
CDR3: CSVRTDTYEQYF
DNA: TGCAGCGTTAGGACAGATACTTACGAGCAGTACTTC

V: TRBV30
size: few
J: TRBJ2-2
D: .
CDR3: CAEYRQGNTGELFF
DNA: TGTGCTGAATACCGGCAGGGTAACACCGGGGAGCTGTTTTTT

V: TRBV28
size: .
J: TRBJ2-7
D: .
CDR3: CASSSPSLSSYEQYF
DNA: TGTGCCAGCAGCTCGCCCTCCTTAAGCTCCTACGAGCAGTACTTC

V: TRBV7-2
size: few
J: TRBJ2-2
D: TRBD1
CDR3: CASSQRQGSYGELFF
DNA: TGTGCCAGCAGCCAAAGACAGGGGTCTTACGGGGAGCTGTTTTTT

V: TRBV6-2/TRBV6-3
size: few
J: TRBJ1-1
D: .
CDR3: CASSYVLRTEAFF
DNA: TGTGCCAGCAGTTACGTCCTGCGCACTGAAGCTTTCTTT

V: TRBV2
size: few
J: TRBJ1-2
D: .
CDR3: CASSVQAGGYTF
DNA: TGTGCCAGCAGTGTGCAGGCGGGGGGCTACACCTTC

V: TRBV28
size: many
J: TRBJ2-1
D: .
CDR3: CASSLNEQFF
DNA: TGTGCCAGCAGCTTAAATGAGCAGTTCTTC

V: TRBV28
size: many
J: TRBJ2-7
D: TRBD2
CDR3: CASRTGLAGANEQYF
DNA: TGTGCCAGCAGAACCGGACTAGCGGGAGCCAACGAGCAGTACTTC

V: TRBV19
size: few
J: TRBJ2-1
D: .
CDR3: CASSPRDIQFGEQFF
DNA: TGTGCCAGTAGTCCCCGGGACATTCAATTCGGTGAGCAGTTCTTC

V: TRBV2
size: many
J: TRBJ2-2
D: .
CDR3: CASSADRFTGELFF
DNA: TGTGCCAGCAGCGCCGACAGATTCACCGGGGAGCTGTTTTTT

V: TRBV12-3/TRBV12-4
size: few
J: TRBJ2-2
D: .
CDR3: CASSFWSLTGELFF
DNA: TGTGCCAGCAGTTTTTGGTCCCTCACCGGGGAGCTGTTTTTT

V: TRBV3-1
size: few
J: TRBJ2-7
D: .
CDR3: CASSQEHLPSYEQYF
DNA: TGTGCCAGCAGCCAAGAGCACCTACCCTCCTACGAGCAGTACTTC

V: TRBV29-1
size: .
J: TRBJ2-7
D: TRBD1
CDR3: CSVLPSGTGTHEQYF
DNA: TGCAGCGTGCTACCCTCCGGGACAGGGACCCACGAGCAGTACTTC

V: TRBV6-1
size: .
J: TRBJ1-5
D: .
CDR3: CASSSEGFKGSNQPQHF
DNA: TGTGCCAGCAGCTCTGAAGGATTTAAGGGTAGCAATCAGCCCCAGCATTTT

V: TRBV28
size: .
J: TRBJ2-7
D: TRBD2
CDR3: CASSWTRSEEQYF
DNA: TGTGCCAGCAGTTGGACTAGGTCTGAAGAGCAGTACTTC

V: TRBV6-1
size: .
J: TRBJ1-2
D: .
CDR3: CASSEEWDTF
DNA: TGTGCCAGCAGTGAAGAATGGGACACCTTC

V: TRBV7-2
size: few
J: TRBJ2-7
D: .
CDR3: CASSLEGGLREQYF
DNA: TGTGCCAGCAGCTTAGAGGGTGGTCTGCGCGAGCAGTACTTC